This TCR beta chain was identified in a study of T cell responses to AZD1222 COVID-19 vaccine. Findings of the study overall: The study sampled repertoires only after the peak T cell response. The donor cohort was predominantly white British with a female majority, and clonal diversity may have been underestimated. Only a handful of AZD1222 recipients, about six in all, had baseline seropositivity.

Some clones are missing from TCRdb's copy, which holds only in-frame ones; the method was immunoSEQ multiplex PCR. Of more than 250,000 clones listed, approximately 95% are singletons. J was trimmed by 7 bases and V by 6 bases; bases with no gene match: 9. The CDR3 is 13 residues long. Per germline, CDR1 LGHDT and CDR2 YNNKEL (reference sequence). With regard to this clone: What it binds is not known.

This TCR was recovered from an adult in good health. The sample was peripheral blood, taken on day 0 of AZD1222 vaccination. J is TRBJ2-7 and V is TRBV3-1 (or the pseudogene TRBV3-2); TRBD1 matches at 7 bases. In DNA form, the CDR3 reads TGTGCCAGCAGTCAAAGGGGGCCGGGGGAGCAGTACTTC. Translating it yields CASSQRGPGEQYF.